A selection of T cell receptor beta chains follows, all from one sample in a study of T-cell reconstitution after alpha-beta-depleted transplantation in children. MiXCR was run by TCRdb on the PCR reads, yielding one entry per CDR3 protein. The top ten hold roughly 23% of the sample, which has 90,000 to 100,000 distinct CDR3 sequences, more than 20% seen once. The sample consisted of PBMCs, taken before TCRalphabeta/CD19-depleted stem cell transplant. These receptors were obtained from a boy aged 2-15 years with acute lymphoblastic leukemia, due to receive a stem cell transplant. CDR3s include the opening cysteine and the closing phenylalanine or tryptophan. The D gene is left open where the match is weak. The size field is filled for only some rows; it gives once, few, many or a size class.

TGTGCCAGCTCACCACGAAGCGCGAAAGAGACCCAGTACTTC,CASSPRSAKETQYF,NA,TRBJ2-5,few,TRBV18
TGCGCCAGCAGGCCGGACGGCGGGAGGGTCCCAGATACGCAGTATTTT,CASRPDGGRVPDTQYF,TRBD2,TRBJ2-3,few,TRBV5-1
TGTGCCAGCATTGGGGGCCGATATACCGGGGAGCTGTTTTTT,CASIGGRYTGELFF,NA,TRBJ2-2,few,TRBV28
TGCAGTGCTAGAACCGGGGGCAATCAGCCCCAGCATTTT,CSARTGGNQPQHF,NA,TRBJ1-5,few,TRBV20-1
TGTGCCAGCAGCCTTACCCAAGAGACCCAGTACTTC,CASSLTQETQYF,NA,TRBJ2-5,many,TRBV7-2
TGTGCCAGCAGTTTAGGAGGACGGACTAATGAAAAACTGTTTTTT,CASSLGGRTNEKLFF,NA,TRBJ1-4,few,TRBV28
TGCGCCAGCAGCTTGGGCCCAACAGCAGCGGACACCGGGGAGCTGTTTTTT,CASSLGPTAADTGELFF,NA,TRBJ2-2,NA,TRBV5-1
TGTGCCAGCAGCTTAGTTACGGGGAGGGGCGAGGAGACCCAGTACTTC,CASSLVTGRGEETQYF,TRBD2,TRBJ2-5,NA,TRBV7-6
TGCAGTCGACCGATTAACTATGGCTACACCTTC,CSRPINYGYTF,NA,TRBJ1-2,few,TRBV20-1
TGTGCCAGCAGCCTAGGGACTAGCGGAGGGGGTAGATACAATGAGCAGTTCTTC,CASSLGTSGGGRYNEQFF,TRBD2,TRBJ2-1,few,TRBV3-1
TGCGCCAGCAGTGCCACTAGCGGATGGGTCTCCTACAATGAGCAGTTCTTC,CASSATSGWVSYNEQFF,TRBD2,TRBJ2-1,few,TRBV10-1
TGTGCCAGCAGCTTAGGTAGTAGGCGTGAGCAGTACTTC,CASSLGSRREQYF,NA,TRBJ2-7,NA,TRBV7-7
TGTGCCAGCAGCCAAGAAGCCGGGTTCCTCTCACCCCTCCACTTT,CASSQEAGFLSPLHF,NA,TRBJ1-6,NA,TRBV14
TGTGCCACCAGTGATGCAGGGTCCCCCTACAATGAGCAGTTCTTC,CATSDAGSPYNEQFF,NA,TRBJ2-1,few,TRBV24-1
TGTGCCAGCAGCCCCCGGGGATATGGCTACACCTTC,CASSPRGYGYTF,NA,TRBJ1-2,once,TRBV5-6
TGTGCCAGCAGCCACCCCAAACAGGGAACCCAATCTGGGGCCAACGTCCTGACTTTC,CASSHPKQGTQSGANVLTF,NA,TRBJ2-6,few,TRBV3-1
TGCGCCAGCAGCCAAGCTAACAGCGGGAGTTATATCTTAGATACGCAGTATTTT,CASSQANSGSYILDTQYF,TRBD2,TRBJ2-3,NA,TRBV4-3
TGTGCCACCAGTGATTTTAACGATAATGAGCAGTTCTTC,CATSDFNDNEQFF,NA,TRBJ2-1,NA,TRBV24-1
TGTGCCAGCAGTTACGGCGGACTAGCGGAAACCGGGGAGCTGTTTTTT,CASSYGGLAETGELFF,TRBD2,TRBJ2-2,NA,TRBV6-5
TGTGCCAGCAGTCTTACCACAGGGGGCGCGCTGTTTTTT,CASSLTTGGALFF,TRBD1,TRBJ2-2,many,TRBV12-3/TRBV12-4
TGTGCCACCAGTGATTTAATGGTAGATACGCAGTATTTT,CATSDLMVDTQYF,NA,TRBJ2-3,NA,TRBV24-1
TGTGCCAGCAGTGCACTAGCGGATATCTACAATGAGCAGTTCTTC,CASSALADIYNEQFF,TRBD2,TRBJ2-1,few,TRBV12-3/TRBV12-4
TGCAGTGCGGCGCGGAGGGGGGTAGCCAAAAACATTCAGTACTTC,CSAARRGVAKNIQYF,NA,TRBJ2-4,NA,TRBV20-1
TGCAGTGCTAGTGCCGGATCTAGCACAGATACGCAGTATTTT,CSASAGSSTDTQYF,NA,TRBJ2-3,many,TRBV20-1
TGTGCCAGCACCCATGGAGGGCTAGCTGGAAACACCATATATTTT,CASTHGGLAGNTIYF,NA,TRBJ1-3,NA,TRBV28
TGTGCCAGCTCACCCGGCCGCAACGAGCAGTACTTC,CASSPGRNEQYF,NA,TRBJ2-7,few,TRBV18
TGTGCCAGCAGCTTATTGAACCTAAACTCCTACAATGAGCAGTTCTTC,CASSLLNLNSYNEQFF,NA,TRBJ2-1,NA,TRBV7-2
TGCAGTGAGGGGACAGGGGAGAAGAATGAGCAGTTCTTC,CSEGTGEKNEQFF,TRBD1,TRBJ2-1,few,TRBV20-1